This is a list of T cell receptor beta chains from one sample in a study of cytomegalovirus exposure and HLA in healthy donors. Using immunoSEQ multiplex PCR, the repertoire was profiled, and TCRdb retains in-frame clones only, with some absent. The sample yields around 150,000 clones, approximately 80% seen once. Source material: PBMCs. These receptors came from a man aged 18 to 30 in good health and CMV-seropositive. Each CDR3 is given with its conserved first and last residue. The order of the fields is clone size, J gene, CDR3 length, D gene, V gene, CDR3 protein, CDR3 DNA. The D gene is left open where the match is weak. The size entry is marked missing in some rows and otherwise reads once, few, many or a size class.

clone size: NA; J gene: TRBJ1-4; CDR3 length: 14; D gene: TRBD1; V gene: TRBV6-5; CDR3 protein: CASSRDRENEKLFF; CDR3 DNA: TGTGCCAGCAGCAGGGACAGAGAGAATGAAAAACTGTTTTTT
clone size: NA; J gene: TRBJ2-7; CDR3 length: 14; D gene: NA; V gene: TRBV7-9; CDR3 protein: CASSNGTRSYEQYF; CDR3 DNA: TGTGCCAGCAGCAACGGGACAAGGTCCTACGAGCAGTACTTC
clone size: NA; J gene: TRBJ2-7; CDR3 length: 12; D gene: TRBD1; V gene: TRBV7-9; CDR3 protein: CASDRDSYEQYF; CDR3 DNA: TGTGCCAGCGACCGGGACAGTTACGAGCAGTACTTC
clone size: once; J gene: TRBJ2-7; CDR3 length: 15; D gene: TRBD1; V gene: TRBV5-1; CDR3 protein: CASSLAVVGQDEQYF; CDR3 DNA: TGCGCCAGCAGCTTGGCCGTGGTCGGACAGGACGAGCAGTACTTC
clone size: once; J gene: TRBJ2-6; CDR3 length: 18; D gene: TRBD1; V gene: TRBV27; CDR3 protein: CASSSRATGVAGANGLTF; CDR3 DNA: TGTGCCAGCAGTTCCAGAGCGACAGGGGTGGCTGGGGCCAACGGCCTGACTTTC
clone size: NA; J gene: TRBJ2-3; CDR3 length: 15; D gene: TRBD2; V gene: TRBV19; CDR3 protein: CASSIGAGGKDTQYF; CDR3 DNA: TGTGCCAGTAGTATAGGAGCGGGAGGGAAAGATACGCAGTATTTT
clone size: few; J gene: TRBJ2-7; CDR3 length: 12; D gene: TRBD1; V gene: TRBV28; CDR3 protein: CASRSTGFEQYF; CDR3 DNA: TGTGCCAGCAGATCGACAGGGTTCGAGCAGTACTTC
clone size: NA; J gene: TRBJ1-2; CDR3 length: 14; D gene: TRBD1; V gene: TRBV6-4; CDR3 protein: CASSDSLQGGGYTF; CDR3 DNA: TGTGCCAGCAGTGACTCGCTACAGGGGGGAGGCTACACCTTC
clone size: NA; J gene: TRBJ1-4; CDR3 length: 15; D gene: NA; V gene: TRBV4-3; CDR3 protein: CASSQEESTNEKLFF; CDR3 DNA: TGCGCCAGCAGCCAAGAAGAGTCAACTAATGAAAAACTGTTTTTT
clone size: NA; J gene: TRBJ2-1; CDR3 length: 17; D gene: TRBD2; V gene: TRBV4-1; CDR3 protein: CASSHPSGRALGNEQFF; CDR3 DNA: TGCGCCAGCAGCCATCCCAGCGGGAGGGCCCTCGGGAATGAGCAGTTCTTC
clone size: once; J gene: TRBJ1-5; CDR3 length: 15; D gene: TRBD1; V gene: TRBV2; CDR3 protein: CASSATGQVNQPQHF; CDR3 DNA: TGTGCCAGCAGTGCGACCGGACAGGTTAATCAGCCCCAGCATTTT
clone size: NA; J gene: TRBJ2-3; CDR3 length: 13; D gene: NA; V gene: TRBV25-1; CDR3 protein: CASIGENTDTQYF; CDR3 DNA: TGTGCCAGCATAGGAGAAAACACAGATACGCAGTATTTT
clone size: NA; J gene: TRBJ1-3; CDR3 length: 15; D gene: NA; V gene: TRBV5-4; CDR3 protein: CASSTRGQSGNTIYF; CDR3 DNA: TGTGCCAGCAGCACACGTGGACAGTCTGGAAACACCATATATTTT
clone size: NA; J gene: TRBJ1-1; CDR3 length: 17; D gene: NA; V gene: TRBV5-4; CDR3 protein: CASTFRINRAHVTEAFF; CDR3 DNA: TGTGCCAGCACCTTCCGAATAAACAGGGCACATGTCACTGAAGCTTTCTTT
clone size: NA; J gene: TRBJ2-7; CDR3 length: 15; D gene: TRBD2; V gene: TRBV5-1; CDR3 protein: CASSVGTSGRYEQYF; CDR3 DNA: TGCGCCAGCAGCGTAGGGACTAGCGGGAGATACGAGCAGTACTTC
clone size: NA; J gene: TRBJ2-1; CDR3 length: 14; D gene: TRBD1; V gene: TRBV6-5; CDR3 protein: CASSSYRTGNEQFF; CDR3 DNA: TGTGCCAGCAGTTCTTACCGGACAGGGAATGAGCAGTTCTTC
clone size: NA; J gene: TRBJ2-5; CDR3 length: 15; D gene: NA; V gene: TRBV6-6; CDR3 protein: CASSYSSPSQETQYF; CDR3 DNA: TGTGCCAGCAGTTACTCGAGTCCCTCCCAAGAGACCCAGTACTTC
clone size: once; J gene: TRBJ1-2; CDR3 length: 14; D gene: NA; V gene: TRBV19; CDR3 protein: CASSMQLANYGYTF; CDR3 DNA: TGTGCCAGTAGTATGCAGCTAGCTAACTATGGCTACACCTTC
clone size: NA; J gene: TRBJ1-5; CDR3 length: 16; D gene: TRBD1; V gene: TRBV4-2; CDR3 protein: CASSLAADRENQPQHF; CDR3 DNA: TGTGCCAGCAGCCTAGCGGCGGACAGGGAAAATCAGCCCCAGCATTTT
clone size: few; J gene: TRBJ2-7; CDR3 length: 13; D gene: TRBD1; V gene: TRBV5-4; CDR3 protein: CASSVDRGREQYF; CDR3 DNA: TGTGCCAGCAGCGTAGACAGGGGGCGCGAGCAGTACTTC
clone size: NA; J gene: TRBJ1-5; CDR3 length: 15; D gene: NA; V gene: TRBV10-3; CDR3 protein: CAISDGGISNQPQHF; CDR3 DNA: TGTGCCATCAGTGACGGAGGCATCAGCAATCAGCCCCAGCATTTT
clone size: NA; J gene: TRBJ1-5; CDR3 length: 15; D gene: NA; V gene: TRBV5-1; CDR3 protein: CASSLTPGGNQPQHF; CDR3 DNA: TGCGCCAGCAGCCTAACGCCAGGGGGCAATCAGCCCCAGCATTTT
clone size: NA; J gene: TRBJ2-2; CDR3 length: 14; D gene: TRBD2; V gene: TRBV5-6; CDR3 protein: CASRPRGGAGELFF; CDR3 DNA: TGTGCCAGCAGACCGCGGGGGGGCGCCGGGGAGCTGTTTTTT
clone size: NA; J gene: TRBJ2-3; CDR3 length: 14; D gene: NA; V gene: TRBV7-2; CDR3 protein: CATSVSAATDTQYF; CDR3 DNA: TGTGCCACGTCTGTCTCAGCGGCCACAGATACGCAGTATTTT
clone size: few; J gene: TRBJ2-1; CDR3 length: 16; D gene: NA; V gene: TRBV9; CDR3 protein: CASSVASGQSYNEQFF; CDR3 DNA: TGTGCCAGCAGCGTAGCTTCCGGACAGTCTTACAATGAGCAGTTCTTC
clone size: NA; J gene: TRBJ1-6; CDR3 length: 13; D gene: NA; V gene: TRBV27; CDR3 protein: CASRGLYNSPLHF; CDR3 DNA: TGTGCCAGCAGAGGACTTTATAATTCACCCCTCCACTTT
clone size: NA; J gene: TRBJ2-3; CDR3 length: 16; D gene: NA; V gene: TRBV5-4; CDR3 protein: CASSILGSSVTDTQYF; CDR3 DNA: TGTGCCAGCAGTATTCTGGGGTCTAGCGTCACAGATACGCAGTATTTT
clone size: NA; J gene: TRBJ2-3; CDR3 length: 16; D gene: TRBD2; V gene: TRBV30; CDR3 protein: CAWSVFGGASTDTQYF; CDR3 DNA: TGTGCCTGGAGTGTATTCGGGGGGGCAAGCACAGATACGCAGTATTTT
clone size: NA; J gene: TRBJ1-1; CDR3 length: 10; D gene: NA; V gene: TRBV30; CDR3 protein: CAWSRSEAFF; CDR3 DNA: TGTGCCTGGAGTCGGTCTGAAGCTTTCTTT
clone size: NA; J gene: TRBJ1-5; CDR3 length: 18; D gene: NA; V gene: TRBV10-3; CDR3 protein: CAISEGNRRGQSNQPQHF; CDR3 DNA: TGTGCCATCAGTGAGGGGAATCGGCGCGGACAGAGCAATCAGCCCCAGCATTTT
clone size: NA; J gene: TRBJ2-1; CDR3 length: 14; D gene: TRBD1; V gene: TRBV6-1; CDR3 protein: CASSGQGTYNEQFF; CDR3 DNA: TGTGCCAGCAGTGGACAGGGGACTTACAATGAGCAGTTCTTC
clone size: NA; J gene: TRBJ2-1; CDR3 length: 15; D gene: TRBD2; V gene: TRBV2; CDR3 protein: CASSVSSGSYNEQFF; CDR3 DNA: TGTGCCAGCAGTGTTTCCAGCGGGAGTTACAATGAGCAGTTCTTC
clone size: few; J gene: TRBJ1-2; CDR3 length: 14; D gene: NA; V gene: TRBV23-1; CDR3 protein: CASSQSVVPIRYTF; CDR3 DNA: TGCGCCAGCAGTCAATCGGTAGTCCCGATCCGCTACACCTTC
clone size: NA; J gene: TRBJ2-1; CDR3 length: 14; D gene: NA; V gene: TRBV6-6; CDR3 protein: CASSWDWEDDEQFF; CDR3 DNA: TGTGCCAGCAGCTGGGACTGGGAAGACGATGAGCAGTTCTTC
clone size: NA; J gene: TRBJ2-7; CDR3 length: 14; D gene: TRBD2; V gene: TRBV5-4; CDR3 protein: CASQRVAGSYEQYF; CDR3 DNA: TGTGCCTCCCAAAGGGTAGCGGGGTCCTACGAGCAGTACTTC
clone size: NA; J gene: TRBJ2-2; CDR3 length: 18; D gene: TRBD1; V gene: TRBV27; CDR3 protein: CASSFGTGGNRDTGELFF; CDR3 DNA: TGTGCCAGCAGTTTCGGGACAGGGGGCAACAGGGACACCGGGGAGCTGTTTTTT
clone size: NA; J gene: TRBJ2-7; CDR3 length: 14; D gene: NA; V gene: TRBV19; CDR3 protein: CASSWGGDAYEQYF; CDR3 DNA: TGTGCCAGTAGTTGGGGGGGCGACGCCTACGAGCAGTACTTC
clone size: NA; J gene: TRBJ2-1; CDR3 length: 14; D gene: NA; V gene: TRBV29-1; CDR3 protein: CSVRGPSSYNEQFF; CDR3 DNA: TGCAGCGTTAGGGGCCCAAGCTCCTACAATGAGCAGTTCTTC
clone size: NA; J gene: TRBJ1-2; CDR3 length: 14; D gene: TRBD1; V gene: TRBV5-8; CDR3 protein: CASTRTGGGFGYTF; CDR3 DNA: TGTGCCAGCACCCGGACAGGGGGCGGTTTTGGCTACACCTTC
clone size: NA; J gene: TRBJ2-7; CDR3 length: 13; D gene: NA; V gene: TRBV7-2; CDR3 protein: CASSPGLTYEQYF; CDR3 DNA: TGTGCCAGCAGCCCGGGACTGACCTACGAGCAGTACTTC
clone size: NA; J gene: TRBJ1-5; CDR3 length: 15; D gene: NA; V gene: TRBV6-5; CDR3 protein: CASSTELDPIQPQHF; CDR3 DNA: TGTGCCAGCAGTACAGAACTCGATCCTATTCAGCCCCAGCATTTT
clone size: NA; J gene: TRBJ1-4; CDR3 length: 16; D gene: TRBD1; V gene: TRBV4-1; CDR3 protein: CASSQDLWTGALGLFF; CDR3 DNA: TGCGCCAGCAGCCAAGATCTTTGGACAGGGGCACTGGGGCTGTTTTTT
clone size: NA; J gene: TRBJ1-2; CDR3 length: 16; D gene: NA; V gene: TRBV13; CDR3 protein: CASSPVGVAGYHGYTF; CDR3 DNA: TGTGCCAGCAGCCCAGTCGGGGTGGCGGGTTACCATGGCTACACCTTC
clone size: NA; J gene: TRBJ2-5; CDR3 length: 16; D gene: TRBD2; V gene: TRBV6-4; CDR3 protein: CASSRLAGAPQETQYF; CDR3 DNA: TGTGCCAGCAGTCGACTAGCGGGGGCACCTCAAGAGACCCAGTACTTC
clone size: once; J gene: TRBJ2-7; CDR3 length: 15; D gene: TRBD1; V gene: TRBV9; CDR3 protein: CASSTLGQGNYEQYF; CDR3 DNA: TGTGCCAGCAGCACCCTGGGACAGGGGAACTACGAGCAGTACTTC
clone size: NA; J gene: TRBJ2-7; CDR3 length: 13; D gene: NA; V gene: TRBV2; CDR3 protein: CASSERVRGEQYF; CDR3 DNA: TGTGCCAGCAGTGAACGGGTGCGAGGGGAGCAGTACTTC
clone size: NA; J gene: TRBJ2-3; CDR3 length: 15; D gene: TRBD1; V gene: TRBV6-1; CDR3 protein: CASSLGQGRRDTQYF; CDR3 DNA: TGTGCCAGCAGCCTCGGACAGGGGAGGAGAGATACGCAGTATTTT
clone size: once; J gene: TRBJ1-1; CDR3 length: 15; D gene: NA; V gene: TRBV5-5; CDR3 protein: CASSLAPGPNTEAFF; CDR3 DNA: TGTGCCAGCAGCTTGGCCCCCGGTCCTAACACTGAAGCTTTCTTT
clone size: few; J gene: TRBJ2-1; CDR3 length: 15; D gene: TRBD2; V gene: TRBV19; CDR3 protein: CASSIIAGGLNEQFF; CDR3 DNA: TGTGCCAGTAGTATAATAGCGGGGGGCCTCAATGAGCAGTTCTTC
clone size: NA; J gene: TRBJ2-1; CDR3 length: 13; D gene: TRBD1; V gene: TRBV5-1; CDR3 protein: CASSSLTGELQFF; CDR3 DNA: TGCGCCAGCAGCTCGCTGACAGGGGAACTTCAGTTCTTC